The 15 T cell receptor beta chains listed next were all sequenced from one sample in a study of control samples from healthy donors and cancer patients. TCRdb's copy holds only in-frame clones and misses some; the assay was immunoSEQ multiplex PCR. The sample includes around 180,000 clones, 90% to 95% of them seen just once. Sequencing input: blood. All receptors derive from a woman under 30 in good health.

The chain recombines TRBV7-2 with TRBJ2-5; 13 bases are shared with TRBD2. The junction had 7 bases not matched to a gene; V was cut back by 4 bases and J by 5 bases. The V gene's germline CDR1 is SGHTA and CDR2 FQGNSA. CDR3 length equals 16 residues. DNA for the CDR3: TGTGCCAGCAGCTCCTTGACTAGCGGGAGGAGGGAGACCCAGTACTTC. It is translated as CASSSLTSGRRETQYF.

This clone was recorded only once. This sequence joins TRBV29-1 and TRBJ1-2, with 9 bases identical to TRBD1. The CDR3 runs to 13 residues. Trimming at V came to 3 bases and at J to 8 bases, leaving 7 bases not matched to a gene. CDR1 and CDR2 (germline): SQVTM, ANQGSEA. The CDR3 DNA follows: TGCAGCGTTGATCTGACAGGGGGAGTAGGCTACACCTTC. It codes for CSVDLTGGVGYTF.

V is TRBV6-4 and J is TRBJ1-1; unclear D gene. Germline loops: CDR1 MRHNA, CDR2 SNTAGT. Trimming shortened V by 4 bases and J by 1 base, and 7 bases separated the two germline ends. CDR3 length: 13 amino acids. The DNA of the CDR3 is TGTGCCAGCAGTGTCACCCCGAACACTGAAGCTTTCTTT. Translation gives CASSVTPNTEAFF.

The V and J genes are TRBV5-4 and TRBJ2-5; no clear D. This CDR3 is 13 amino acids long. Per the germline V gene, CDR1 is SGHNT and CDR2 is YYREEE (reference sequence). V lost 2 bases and J lost 5, with 10 bases in between. CDR3 loop: CASSFWQVETQYF. CDR3 nucleotide sequence: TGTGCCAGCAGCTTTTGGCAGGTCGAGACCCAGTACTTC.

This rearrangement joins TRBV13 to TRBJ2-6; D not certain. Germline loops: CDR1 PRHDT, CDR2 FYEKMQ (reference sequence). The V end was cut by 0 bases, the J end by 0 bases, with 9 bases between. The CDR3 has 17 amino acids. The CDR3 spells CASSLGPSVSGANVLTF. The CDR3 DNA follows: TGTGCCAGCAGCTTAGGCCCCAGCGTCTCTGGGGCCAACGTCCTGACTTTC.

This CDR3 is CASSDPGEGGTSGSYEQYF. CDR3 bases: TGTGCCAGCAGTGACCCCGGGGAGGGCGGGACTAGCGGCTCCTACGAGCAGTACTTC. The chain recombines TRBV6-4 with TRBJ2-7; 11 bases are a match to TRBD2. The length of the CDR3 is 19 residues. Trimming at V came to 2 bases and at J to 0 bases, leaving 12 bases not matched to a gene. Germline CDR1 and CDR2: MRHNA and SNTAGT.

CDR3 nucleotides: TGCAGTGCGACTGAAGCTTTCTTT. It is translated as CSATEAFF. The chain has TRBV20-1 and TRBJ1-1, with no clear D. This CDR3 region has 8 residues. Looked up from germline, CDR1 is DFQATT and CDR2 is SNEGSKA (reference sequence). V was pared by 6 bases and J by 5 bases, with 1 base between.

V and J are TRBV14 and TRBJ2-5, with D hard to call. Trimming left V 1 base short and J 3 bases short, with 15 bases between. Per germline, CDR1 SGHDN and CDR2 FVKESK. The CDR3 is 16 residues long. This chain's CDR3 is CASSQGEWVFKETQYF. The DNA for the CDR3 is TGTGCCAGCAGCCAAGGAGAGTGGGTGTTTAAAGAGACCCAGTACTTC.

The chain couples TRBV19 to TRBJ1-2, with D possibly TRBD1 on 5 matching bases. The CDR3 totals 15 residues. V was trimmed by 0 bases and J by 3 bases, leaving 11 bases between them. Germline V lookup: CDR1 LNHDA, CDR2 SQIVND (reference sequence). This chain's CDR3 is CASSIDMRGYYGYTF. CDR3 DNA: TGTGCCAGTAGTATAGATATGAGGGGTTACTATGGCTACACCTTC.

The chain employs TRBV19 and TRBJ2-3, with 7 bases fitting TRBD2. Trimming took 7 bases from V and 1 from J; bases not matched to a gene: 5. CDR1 is LNHDA, CDR2 SQIVND, per germline (reference sequence). The CDR3 runs 14 residues. CDR3 nucleotide sequence: TGTGCCAGTAAGCCGAGCGGGGGCACAGATACGCAGTATTTT. It yields the protein CASKPSGGTDTQYF.

V gene TRBV11-2 combines with J gene TRBJ1-1; D remains ambiguous. Trimming shortened V by 2 bases and J by 0 bases, and 13 bases separated the two germline ends. The CDR3 loop spans 16 amino acids. Germline V gene data show CDR1 as SGHAT and CDR2 as FQNNGV. This CDR3 is CASSLYGSNMNTEAFF. The CDR3 region has the DNA TGTGCCAGCAGCTTATATGGCAGTAACATGAACACTGAAGCTTTCTTT.

V and J are TRBV19 and TRBJ1-4, with TRBD1 as a possible D gene (6 bases). From germline, CDR1 is LNHDA and CDR2 SQIVND (reference sequence). The germline V and J ends were trimmed by 2 bases and 7 bases, with 14 bases remaining between them. This CDR3 has 15 residues. DNA of the CDR3: TGTGCCAGTAGTATATCGGACAGTCCGGGTGAAAAACTGTTTTTT. It codes for CASSISDSPGEKLFF.

The genes are TRBV3-1 (or the pseudogene TRBV3-2) and TRBJ1-2; D unresolved. Trimming took off 2 bases at V and 6 bases at J, with 10 bases between the two ends. There are 13 residues in the CDR3. From germline, CDR1 is LGHDT and CDR2 YNNKEL (reference sequence). CDR3 sequence reads: CASSQTVLNGYTF. CDR3 nucleotides: TGTGCCAGCAGCCAAACAGTGCTGAATGGCTACACCTTC.

J is TRBJ1-3 and V is TRBV3-1 (or the pseudogene TRBV3-2); no clear D gene. Germline V gene lookup returns CDR1 LGHDT and CDR2 YNNKEL (reference sequence). The CDR3 runs to 14 residues. V was clipped by 3 bases and J by 7 bases, with 13 bases between them. The CDR3 DNA sequence: TGTGCCAGCAGCCATCCCGGTGGACGCAACACCATATATTTT. Protein product: CASSHPGGRNTIYF.

J is TRBJ1-5 and V is TRBV6-5, with 8 positions matching TRBD1. This CDR3 has 13 residues. The germline V gene has CDR1 MNHEY and CDR2 SVGAGI. V shed 8 bases and J 4 bases; nucleotides not matched to a gene: 4. The CDR3 region is CASARDRNQPQHF. CDR3 nucleotides: TGTGCCAGCGCCCGGGACAGGAATCAGCCCCAGCATTTT.